Sequencing of this TCR beta chain was carried out in a study of T-cell memory formation after mild COVID-19. TCRdb reprocessed the 5' RACE reads via MiXCR and lists one record per CDR3 protein. This sample has some 280,000 distinct CDR3 sequences; under 20% occur once, and the top ten carry roughly 24%. The sequenced sample was PBMCs or a T cell subset sorted from them (not recorded which). The TCR comes from a man between 18 and 29 years old who had mild COVID-19 (a few samples of this study predate the infection). Cell type and time point are not known.

This CDR3 is CASSPRTGPYEQYF. The CDR3 bases are TGTGCCAGCAGTCCCCGGACGGGCCCCTACGAGCAGTACTTC. V gene TRBV6-2 or TRBV6-3 combines with J gene TRBJ2-7, with D unclear. CDR1 is MNHEY and CDR2 is SVGEGT in the germline V gene. Trimming took 5 bases from V and 2 from J, leaving 13 bases between them. This CDR3 spans 14 amino acids.